This paragraph covers one T cell receptor beta chain sequence. Its cognate antigen is unknown. The data stem from a study of Ad26.COV2.S vaccination and SARS-CoV-2 variants. V lost 4 bases to trimming and J lost 2 bases; unmatched junction nucleotides: 6. The CDR3 totals 16 residues. In germline, CDR1 is SGHRS, CDR2 YFSETQ. Only in-frame clones appear in the TCRdb table, and some are missing; sequencing was by immunoSEQ multiplex PCR. The repertoire consists of around 350,000 clones, with about 92% occurring once and the leading ten covering under 4%. General study findings and limits: Similar non-spike TCR breadth was observed in recipients of vaccine and of placebo.

The chain couples TRBV5-1 to TRBJ2-1; 10 bases line up with TRBD1. The sequences come from peripheral blood, collected after recovery from COVID-19. This receptor was taken from a human donor who had recovered from COVID-19. The CDR3, as DNA: TGCGCCAGCAGCGGGGGGACAGGGGATGCCTACAATGAGCAGTTCTTC. It codes for CASSGGTGDAYNEQFF. Filled out from reference TRBV5-1 and TRBJ2-1, the complete variable domain reads KAGVTQTPRYLIKTRGQQVTLSCSPISGHRSVSWYQQTPGQGLQFLFEYFSETQRNKGNFPGRFSGRQFSNSRSEMNVSTLELGDSALYLCASSGGTGDAYNEQFFGPGTRLTVL.